The clone carrying this TCR beta chain was counted at least ten times. This sample was included in a study of regulatory T cells in long-lasting Graves disease. CDR1 and CDR2 from the germline V gene are DFQATT and SNEGSKA (reference sequence). The CDR3 totals 16 residues. Trimming took 0 bases from V and 2 from J, leaving 14 bases between them. Arm-PCR of CDR3 regions and iRepertoire HTBI primers were the basis on which TCR beta libraries were built. TCRdb passed the multiplex PCR reads through MiXCR, listing each CDR3 protein once. The table records hundreds of thousands of distinct CDR3 sequences, 15% to 20% of them present only once. Regarding time point: newly diagnosed GD, antithyroid drugs for less than 3 months. Construction of the TCR library relied on RNA isolated from PBMCs. In addition, the sample was reused for a study of T cells in Graves' hyperthyroidism and ophthalmopathy. That work contributes: Graves' hyperthyroidism showing no ophthalmopathy progression within 18 months was considered stable.

The chain combines TRBV20-1 with TRBJ2-1; a weak D match, TRBD2 (6 bases). This clonotype was sampled from a man aged 18 to 35 with Graves disease. The sample was peripheral blood mononuclear cells (PBMCs), taken at new diagnosis, from a patient treated with antithyroid drugs. The CDR3 bases are TGCAGTGCTAGAGATTTACGGGGGAGTACCTACAATGAGCAGTTCTTC. It specifies CSARDLRGSTYNEQFF.